One and the same sample provided the 3 T cell receptor beta chains below, sequenced in a study of T cells in Graves' hyperthyroidism and ophthalmopathy. Amplification targeted TCR beta CDR3 regions from RNA transcripts. When the TCR CDR3 underwent first-round RT-PCR, the HTBI primer set was used. MiXCR was run by TCRdb on the multiplex PCR reads, yielding one entry per CDR3 protein. Of around 720,000 distinct CDR3 sequences listed, 30% to 40% are singletons. The sequencing input was blood. The receptors here all came from a woman in her forties with Graves' hyperthyroidism.

The gene calls are TRBV7-2 and TRBJ1-6, with D uncertain. There are 13 residues in the CDR3. V was clipped by 4 bases and J by 8 bases, with 9 bases between them. CDR1 and CDR2 from the germline V gene are SGHTA and FQGNSA. The CDR3: CASSSGVYSPLHF. In nucleotides, the CDR3 is TGTGCCAGCAGCTCTGGCGTATATTCACCCCTCCACTTT.

This clonotype was seen repeatedly, ten times or more. This chain uses TRBV20-1 with TRBJ2-5, with D tentatively TRBD2 (5 bases). V lost 2 bases and J lost 3, with 13 bases in between. The CDR3 is 14 residues long. Germline V CDR1 and CDR2: DFQATT, SNEGSKA (reference sequence). The CDR3 loop reads CSARSQDGKETQYF. The CDR3 region has the DNA TGCAGTGCTAGATCCCAGGACGGGAAAGAGACCCAGTACTTC.

This clonotype was found a few times. This chain's CDR3 is CASSMEHLRTEAFF. The CDR3 nucleotides read TGTGCCAGTAGTATGGAACACCTGAGGACTGAAGCTTTCTTT. V gene TRBV19 combines with J gene TRBJ1-1; D is uncertain. Trimming cost V 3 bases and J 5 bases, with 13 bases left between them. Germline V gives CDR1 LNHDA, CDR2 SQIVND (reference sequence). The CDR3 extends over 14 amino acids.